The 16 T cell receptor beta chains below come from one sample, sequenced in a study of cytomegalovirus exposure and HLA in healthy donors. The PCR ran on 60 Vbeta and 13 Jbeta primers. TCRdb's copy holds only in-frame clones and misses some; the assay was immunoSEQ multiplex PCR. The sample comprises over 75,000 clones, around 76% of which are singletons, and approximately 6.4% rests with the top ten. The specimen sequenced was PBMCs. The receptors come from a man aged 35 to 55 in good health and CMV-seropositive.

This clone was detected only once. The CDR3 sequence: CASSWAGASDTQYF. CDR3 coding DNA: TGCGCCAGCAGCTGGGCAGGGGCATCAGATACGCAGTATTTT. The chain employs TRBV5-1 and TRBJ2-3, with a tentative D call TRBD1 (6 bases). This CDR3 region has 14 residues. With 3 bases removed from V and 4 bases from J, the gap between germline ends came to 12 bases. In germline, CDR1 is SGHRS, CDR2 YFSETQ.

This clone was seen just once. The chain combines TRBV5-1 with TRBJ2-1; 9 nucleotides match TRBD2. This CDR3 is 19 amino acids long. J was trimmed by 7 bases and V by 4 bases; bases with no gene match: 21. The germline V gene encodes CDR1 SGHRS and CDR2 YFSETQ. This CDR3 is CASSHPTGRVAGVLNEQFF. The CDR3 nucleotides read TGCGCCAGCAGCCACCCGACAGGGAGAGTAGCGGGAGTCTTGAATGAGCAGTTCTTC.

The chain couples TRBV11-2 to TRBJ2-7; 10 bases align to TRBD1. In germline, CDR1 is SGHAT, CDR2 FQNNGV. The CDR3 totals 15 residues. The V gene end was trimmed by 5 bases and the J gene end by 4 bases; junction bases not matched to a gene: 8. The CDR3 DNA reads TGTGCCAGCAGCATAACAGGACAGGGGGATTACGAGCAGTACTTC. Its translation is CASSITGQGDYEQYF.

This clone was recorded once. The chain couples TRBV5-7 to TRBJ2-7; weak D call: TRBD1 (6 bases). TRBV5-7 carries the ORF label, with uncertain function. The CDR3 contains 14 residues. The V and J ends lost 0 bases and 4 bases respectively, with 11 bases between them. This CDR3 reads CASSLGDTRYEQYF. The CDR3 coding sequence is TGTGCCAGCAGCTTGGGGGACACGAGATACGAGCAGTACTTC.

The chain uses TRBV5-4 and TRBJ2-4, with 7 positions matching TRBD1. With 4 bases clipped from V and 3 bases from J, the junction kept 10 bases outside the gene matches. This CDR3 has 16 residues. In germline, CDR1 is SGHNT, CDR2 YYREEE (reference sequence). CDR3 nucleotide sequence: TGTGCCAGCAGCGTATTTAGGACAGGCGGCAAAAACATTCAGTACTTC. Amino acids: CASSVFRTGGKNIQYF.

This sequence joins TRBV5-1 and TRBJ1-4; D ambiguous. The germline CDR1 and CDR2 sequences are SGHRS and YFSETQ. The CDR3 is 13 residues long. The ends were cut back, 0 bases at V and 7 bases at J, with 7 bases in the middle. CDR3 loop: CASSLGAGEKLFF. Written as DNA, the CDR3 is TGCGCCAGCAGCTTGGGGGCGGGTGAAAAACTGTTTTTT.

The V gene is TRBV5-4, the J gene TRBJ2-7; 7 positions match TRBD1. V lost 5 bases, J lost 0 bases, and 8 bases stayed unmatched. CDR3 length: 15 amino acids. Per the germline V gene, CDR1 is SGHNT and CDR2 is YYREEE (reference sequence). CDR3 DNA: TGTGCCAGCAGTTTCGGACAGGCCGGCTCCTACGAGCAGTACTTC. Translated, it gives CASSFGQAGSYEQYF.

The chain is built from TRBV5-4 and TRBJ1-2; D not resolved. With 4 bases removed from V and 7 bases from J, the gap between germline ends came to 14 bases. Per germline, CDR1 SGHNT and CDR2 YYREEE (reference sequence). The CDR3 consists of 13 residues. In DNA, the CDR3 is TGTGCCAGCAGCCCAACCCGGACTGGTGGCTACACCTTC. It translates to CASSPTRTGGYTF.

The DNA of the CDR3 is TGTGCCAGCAGTTTTAGCGGGAGCAACGAGCAGTACTTC. Translation gives CASSFSGSNEQYF. V and J are TRBV11-2 and TRBJ2-7; 9 bases are shared with TRBD2. The CDR3 is 13 residues long. The germline gives CDR1 SGHAT, CDR2 FQNNGV. The J segment lost 5 bases and the V segment lost 6 bases, leaving 5 bases of the junction unmatched. Complete variable domain (other parts from reference TRBV11-2 and TRBJ2-7): EAGVAQSPRYKIIEKRQSVAFWCNPISGHATLYWYQQILGQGPKLLIQFQNNGVVDDSQLPKDRFSAERLKGVDSTLKIQPAKLEDSAVYLCASSFSGSNEQYFGPGTRLTVT.

V gene TRBV6-1 combines with J gene TRBJ1-6; 8 nucleotides match TRBD1. The V gene's germline CDR1 is MNHNS and CDR2 SASEGT. After removal of 4 bases from V and 9 bases from J, the junction contained 2 bases not matched to a gene. This CDR3 spans 13 amino acids. As DNA, the CDR3 is TGTGCCAGCAGTGTAACAGGGGGTTCACCCCTCCACTTT. Its protein product is CASSVTGGSPLHF.

The V call is TRBV25-1, the J call TRBJ2-3, with D possibly matching TRBD1 (5 bases). The germline V gene has CDR1 MGHDK and CDR2 SYGVNS. The CDR3 runs to 14 residues. V was pared by 1 base and J by 4 bases, with 9 bases between. CDR3 protein: CASSEWQGPDTQYF. The CDR3 nucleotides read TGTGCCAGCAGTGAATGGCAGGGCCCAGATACGCAGTATTTT.

There are a few counts of this clone. The gene calls are TRBV5-1 and TRBJ2-5; D is undetermined. This CDR3 is built from 14 residues. V shed 4 bases and J shed 3 bases, with 13 bases lying between them. Germline V CDR1 and CDR2: SGHRS, YFSETQ. As DNA, the CDR3 is TGCGCCAGCAGCCACCACGGAGAGGAAGAGACCCAGTACTTC. Its translation: CASSHHGEEETQYF.

The rearrangement joins TRBV28 to TRBJ2-7; 7 positions match TRBD1. J lost 7 bases, V lost 6 bases, and 6 bases had no gene match. CDR1 and CDR2 from the germline V gene are MDHEN and SYDVKM. The CDR3 sequence is 12 residues long. CDR3: CASRSTGLEQYF. The CDR3, as DNA: TGTGCCAGCAGGTCGACAGGGTTGGAGCAGTACTTC. Combining the CDR3 with reference TRBV28 and TRBJ2-7 gives the whole variable domain DVKVTQSSRYLVKRTGEKVFLECVQDMDHENMFWYRQDPGLGLRLIYFSYDVKMKEKGDIPEGYSVSREKKERFSLILESASTNQTSMYLCASRSTGLEQYFGPGTRLTVT.

Written as DNA, the CDR3 is TGCAGCGTTGGGCAGGGGAACGGACAGCCCCAGCATTTT. The encoded protein is CSVGQGNGQPQHF. This chain connects TRBV29-1 to TRBJ1-5, with a possible D match to TRBD1 (6 bases). CDR1 is SQVTM, CDR2 ANQGSEA, per germline. The CDR3 has 13 residues. V was cut by 4 bases and J by 7 bases, with 14 bases left in between.

This chain links TRBV5-1 with TRBJ2-6; D gene ambiguous. CDR3 length: 17 amino acids. V lost 3 bases and J lost 0, with 13 bases in between. Germline V gives CDR1 SGHRS, CDR2 YFSETQ. The CDR3 reads CASSWAEMGSGANVLTF. The CDR3 DNA reads TGCGCCAGCAGCTGGGCTGAAATGGGCTCTGGGGCCAACGTCCTGACTTTC.

V gene TRBV5-6 combines with J gene TRBJ2-7; TRBD1 aligns across 9 bases. Germline assignment: CDR1 SGHDT and CDR2 YYEEEE. V lost 7 bases to trimming and J lost 6 bases; unmatched junction nucleotides: 14. The CDR3 extends over 15 amino acids. CDR3 in amino acids: CASFRDRDGRSEQYF. Written as DNA, the CDR3 is TGTGCCAGCTTCCGGGACAGGGATGGTAGATCCGAGCAGTACTTC.